This record looks at one T cell receptor (beta chain) sequence and its context. The antigen is unknown. One entry per CDR3 protein, called by TCRdb with MiXCR from the 5' RACE reads. This table has around 130,000 distinct CDR3 sequences, 14% to 15% appearing once. This specimen belongs to a study of T-cell memory formation after mild COVID-19. Turning to the study itself: TCR clusters largely stayed donor specific. Broader study findings: CD4+ clones that contracted lay mainly in CM and EM; CD8+ ones lay in EMRA.

This clonotype was sampled from an adult woman who had mild COVID-19 (a few samples of this study predate the infection). Cell type and time point are not known. The sample comprised PBMCs or a T cell subset sorted from them (not recorded which).

The CDR3 sequence: CASSLHTRGYNEQFF. Written as DNA, the CDR3 is TGCGCCAGCAGCTTACACACCCGGGGATACAATGAGCAGTTCTTC. The chain combines TRBV5-1 with TRBJ2-1; the D gene is possibly TRBD2 (5 bases). The CDR3 has 15 amino acids. Trimming stripped 2 bases from V and 4 bases from J, with 13 bases between. Germline loops: CDR1 SGHRS, CDR2 YFSETQ.